This T cell receptor beta chain was identified in a study of blood T cell repertoires in COVID-19 (dated by TCRdb to the early 2020s). Some background on the complete study: Samples covering the acute and convalescent phases of COVID-19 were provided by collaborators in the United States, Italy and Spain. The prospective study material was composed of cDNA or gDNA derived from T cells, B-cell-depleted T cells, or PBMCs. The dataset comprised deeply sampled blood TCRbeta repertoires from subjects exposed to, actively infected with, or recovered from COVID-19. The repertoires were released in a freely available public database intended as a resource for research on the immune response to SARS-CoV-2. The samples were drawn from the first 160 participants of the ongoing ImmuneRACE study and from 1,254 subjects provided by 6 global collaborators. Sample metadata almost always included a de-identified subject ID, COVID-19 status, age in years and sex. Where HLA class I and class II types were available, the types were taken from metadata supplied by the sample provider, not from assay-based typing. Results and caveats for the whole study, not just this receptor: The quantity of clinical and demographic metadata differed by source and by participant and was supplied without curation.

Collaborating institutions collected whole blood in K2EDTA tubes following their own protocols. For TCRbeta analysis, collaborators shipped samples as frozen whole blood, isolated PBMCs, or DNA extracted from either of those sample types. For this chain, trimming is 6 bases at the V end and 3 bases at the J end, and the number of junction bases without a gene match is 9. Inclusive of the bounding cysteine and phenylalanine, the CDR3 is 18 residues long. This entry keeps only the CDR3 DNA: 54 bases, framed from base 1. The germline V gene supplies CDR1 SGHTA and CDR2 FQGNSA. The immunoSEQ Assay, a bias-controlled multiplex PCR, was used to amplify TCRbeta CDR3 regions from genomic DNA. In the original analysis: The number of nucleated cells in each sample was estimated by amplification of reference gene primers within the assay. Sequence reads were collapsed and filtered to measure the absolute abundance of every unique TCRbeta CDR3 rearrangement. For each sample, productive Simpson clonality was calculated by taking the square root of Simpson's diversity index across productive rearrangements. In its TCRdb copy, this immuneACCESS table keeps in-frame sequences only and misses some clones. Where compared with another copy, unresolved V genes explain less than half of these, and the others have no known cause. D and trimming come from the DNA, and the V and J calls and clone size come from that table. In this sample the table shows 45,000 to 65,000 clones, roughly 91% of which occur a single time. The ten top clones hold 7.8% of the sample.

As for this clone: What this receptor recognizes is not known. Base qualities are not provided; no much larger clone lies one nucleotide away.

The chain is encoded by TRBV7-2 joined to TRBJ2-1; 15 central nucleotides agree with TRBD2. Sequenced material: peripheral blood. This receptor was taken from a man aged 45 to 65 with active COVID-19. The nucleotide sequence reads as follows: TGTGCCAGCAGTGCGGGACTAGCGGGGGGTTTCCACTACAATGAGCAGTTCTTC. This sequence encodes CASSAGLAGGFHYNEQFF.